The subject of this entry is one T cell receptor (beta chain). This clonotype was seen a handful of times. The target of this receptor is not known. The input lacks base qualities; no much larger clone sits a single base away. The CDR3 runs 15 amino acids, cysteine and phenylalanine included. This entry keeps only the CDR3 DNA: 45 bases, framed from base 1. The germline V gene encodes CDR1 ENHRY and CDR2 SYGVKD. Libraries were constructed by 5' RACE. Sequencing used an Illumina HiSeq 2500. A second PCR of about 6 to 11 cycles was run with a J-beta primer mix and a sample-barcoded 5' primer. A template-switch 5' adaptor carrying 12 random nucleotides introduced a unique molecular identifier onto each TCR beta cDNA molecule. Each sample yielded at least 2.5 million CDR3-containing paired-end reads. First-strand cDNA was synthesized from all RNA with the Mint cDNA synthesis kit, primed by a TRBC-specific oligonucleotide. Following uracil-DNA glycosylase treatment, all cDNA underwent a first 18-cycle PCR with the universal primers M1SS and BC2_uni_R. The original methods were these. For normalization, 1 million high-quality reads, each with a distinct molecular identifier, were randomly selected from each sample. Reads sharing molecular identifiers were discarded rather than binned into consensus sequences. MiTCR, set to a Q25 quality threshold and the strictest error-elimination algorithm, was used for CDR3 identification, clonotype clustering and error correction. A nonparametric unseen species model using Euler transformation provided a lower-bound estimate of total TCR beta diversity. TCRdb took the public reads, trimmed them with fastp at Q25, ran MiXCR for clone calling and kept in-frame beta chains. Rows merge per CDR3 protein into single entries with the most common DNA and genes. The V and J calls and clone size are TCRdb's, not the authors'. This sample has around 1.5 million distinct CDR3 sequences in its table, and roughly 64% of those were observed once. About 6.3% of the sample is in the top ten clones.

The sample belongs to a study of blood T cells in healthy people across ages (dated by TCRdb to the mid-2010s). Turning to the overall study: In model experiments, template switching captured roughly one uniquely barcoded TCR beta cDNA molecule for every two T cells. To track age-related changes in TCR beta repertoire diversity, the study relied on deep sequencing normalized with unique cDNA molecular identifiers. Four age groups were formed from the donors: young (average 16 years), middle-aged (just under 40), aged (roughly 59) and long-lived (about 80). To avoid experimental bias, donors of different ages were distributed randomly across sequencing lanes. The study analyzed two additional independent replicas of 1 million unique cDNA reads from the same blood draw for two donors, one aged 18 to 30 and one aged 80 or older. Study-level results and caveats: Because the CMV infection status of the donors was unknown, age-related changes in expanded clonotypes may potentially have been confounded. There was a strong correlation between observed TCR beta diversity and the percentage of naive T cells measured by flow cytometry. Bulk unsorted PBMC profiling prevented conclusive comparison of naive and antigen-experienced compartments. Compared with the aged group, more naive CD4+ T cells, fewer expanded clones and increased TCR diversity were shown by the long-lived group, suggesting age selection. Estimates of total diversity based on one million sequenced T cells were regarded as lower bounds and as underestimates. Observed TCR beta diversity per million T cells fell roughly linearly with age, and a significant reduction was already apparent by age around 44.

The donors were 40 or so Caucasian individuals from Russia, aged 6 to 90 years, who were systemically healthy. Each donor gave ten milliliters of peripheral blood, collected into EDTA-treated Vacutainer tubes. Ficoll-Paque density-gradient centrifugation was used to isolate PBMCs, with at least 6.5 million per sample. Trizol reagent was used to extract total RNA from the PBMCs, yielding at least 6 micrograms per sample. The percentages of naive CD45RAhigh/CD27high T cells were determined by flow cytometry on a PBMC aliquot from every donor. The sequence was obtained from a man between 18 and 29 years old in good health. The sequencing input was blood. This chain is built from TRBV10-3 and TRBJ2-4; the D gene is perhaps TRBD2, from 5 matching bases. The tail of the sequence fits TRBJ2-7 better, so the J call may be wrong. The CDR3 reads CAISEILLGAHEQYF. The nucleotide sequence is given as TGTGCCATCAGTGAAATTCTCCTGGGAGCTCACGAGCAGTACTTC.